This T cell receptor (beta chain) emerged from a study of T cell clones after liver transplantation. At the level of the study: Samples came pre-transplant, pre-randomization before withdrawal, and post-randomization after withdrawal ended.

Unmatched junction bases numbered 7, after V lost 2 bases and J lost 2 bases. Germline V gives CDR1 LNHDA, CDR2 SQIVND (reference sequence). This CDR3 is 16 amino acids long. Generated by immunoSEQ multiplex PCR, the TCRdb table keeps only in-frame clones and is missing some. The sample shows about 60,000 clones, around 75% of them seen only once. There are a few counts of this clone. The genes are TRBV19 and TRBJ2-3, with 7 nucleotides matching TRBD2. This receptor was identified in a human donor who received a liver transplant. The sequencing used CD4+ T cells from blood, collected before liver transplant. The CDR3, as DNA: TGTGCCAGTAGTATAAGGTCCAGCGGGGCCACAGATACGCAGTATTTT. Protein: CASSIRSSGATDTQYF.